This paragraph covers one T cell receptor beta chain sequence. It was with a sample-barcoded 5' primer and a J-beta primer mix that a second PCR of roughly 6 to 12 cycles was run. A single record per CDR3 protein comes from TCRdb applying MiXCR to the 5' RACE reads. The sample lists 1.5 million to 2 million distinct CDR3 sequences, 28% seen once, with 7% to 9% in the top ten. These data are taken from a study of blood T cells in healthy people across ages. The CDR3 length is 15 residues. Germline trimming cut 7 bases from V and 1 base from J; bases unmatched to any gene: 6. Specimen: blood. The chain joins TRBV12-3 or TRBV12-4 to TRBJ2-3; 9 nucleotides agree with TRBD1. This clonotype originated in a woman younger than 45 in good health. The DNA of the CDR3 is TGTGCCAGCACCGTGGGGACAGGGCGCACAGATACGCAGTATTTT. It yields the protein CASTVGTGRTDTQYF.